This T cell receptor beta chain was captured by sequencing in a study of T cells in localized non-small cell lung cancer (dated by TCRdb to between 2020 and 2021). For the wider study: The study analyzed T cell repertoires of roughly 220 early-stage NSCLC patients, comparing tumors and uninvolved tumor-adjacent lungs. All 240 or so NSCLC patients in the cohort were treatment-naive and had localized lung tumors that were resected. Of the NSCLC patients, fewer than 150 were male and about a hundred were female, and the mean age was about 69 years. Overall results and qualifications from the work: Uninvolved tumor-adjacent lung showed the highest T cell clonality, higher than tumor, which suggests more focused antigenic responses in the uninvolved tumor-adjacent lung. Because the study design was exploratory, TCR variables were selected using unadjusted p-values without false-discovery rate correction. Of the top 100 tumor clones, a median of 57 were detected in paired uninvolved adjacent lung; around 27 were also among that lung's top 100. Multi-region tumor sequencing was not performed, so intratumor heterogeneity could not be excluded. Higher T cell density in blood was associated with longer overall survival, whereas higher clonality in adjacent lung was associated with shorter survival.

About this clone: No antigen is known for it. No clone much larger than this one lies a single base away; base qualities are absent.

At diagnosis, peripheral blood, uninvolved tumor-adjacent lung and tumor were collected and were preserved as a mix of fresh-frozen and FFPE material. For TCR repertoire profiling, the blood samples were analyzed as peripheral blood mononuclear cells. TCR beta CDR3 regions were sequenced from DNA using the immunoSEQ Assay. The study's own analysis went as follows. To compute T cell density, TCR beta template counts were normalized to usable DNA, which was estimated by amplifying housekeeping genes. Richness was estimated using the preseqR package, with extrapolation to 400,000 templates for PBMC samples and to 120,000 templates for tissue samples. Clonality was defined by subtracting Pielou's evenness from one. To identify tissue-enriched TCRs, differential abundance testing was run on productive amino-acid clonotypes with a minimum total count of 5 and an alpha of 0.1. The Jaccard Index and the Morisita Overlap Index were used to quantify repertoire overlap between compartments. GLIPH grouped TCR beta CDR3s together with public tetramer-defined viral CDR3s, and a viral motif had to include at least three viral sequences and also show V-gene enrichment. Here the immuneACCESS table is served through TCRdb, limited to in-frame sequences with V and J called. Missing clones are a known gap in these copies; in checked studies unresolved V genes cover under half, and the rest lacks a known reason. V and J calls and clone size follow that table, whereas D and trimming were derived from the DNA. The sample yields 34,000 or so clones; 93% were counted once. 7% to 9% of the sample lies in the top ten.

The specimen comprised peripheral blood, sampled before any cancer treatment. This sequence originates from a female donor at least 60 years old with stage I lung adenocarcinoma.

The CDR3 sequence is CASSNKTSPAVQYV. The nucleotide sequence is TGTGCCAGCAGCAATAAGACTAGTCCGGCCGTGCAGTACGTC. The rearranged segments are TRBV5-4 and TRBJ2-7; the D gene is perhaps TRBD2, from 6 matching bases. The V and J ends are trimmed by 4 bases and 9 bases, leaving 20 bases between them. The germline V gene (reference sequence) gives CDR1 as SGHNT and CDR2 as YYREEE. From its cysteine to its valine, the CDR3 spans 14 amino acids. Only CDR3 DNA remains: 42 bases, in frame from the first base.